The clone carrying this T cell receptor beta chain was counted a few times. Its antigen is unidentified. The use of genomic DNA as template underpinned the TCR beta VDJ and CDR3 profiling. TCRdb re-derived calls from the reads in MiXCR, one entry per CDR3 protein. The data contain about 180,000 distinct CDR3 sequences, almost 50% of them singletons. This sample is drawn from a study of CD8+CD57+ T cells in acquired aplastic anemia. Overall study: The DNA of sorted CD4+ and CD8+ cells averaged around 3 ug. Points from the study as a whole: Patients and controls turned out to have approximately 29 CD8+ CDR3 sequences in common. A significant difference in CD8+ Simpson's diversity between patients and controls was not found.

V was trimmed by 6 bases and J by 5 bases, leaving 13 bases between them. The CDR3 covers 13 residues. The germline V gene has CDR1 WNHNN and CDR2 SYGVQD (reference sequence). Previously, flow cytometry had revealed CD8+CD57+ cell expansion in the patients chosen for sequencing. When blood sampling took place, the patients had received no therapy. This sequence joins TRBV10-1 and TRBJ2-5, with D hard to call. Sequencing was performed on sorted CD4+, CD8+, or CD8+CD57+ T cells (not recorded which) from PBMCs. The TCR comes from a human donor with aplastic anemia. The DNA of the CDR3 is TGCGCCAGCAGCCAACAAGCTACTGAGACCCAGTACTTC. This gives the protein CASSQQATETQYF.